Listed below are T cell receptor beta chains from one sample, sequenced in a study of T cells in Graves' hyperthyroidism and ophthalmopathy. Using its own MiXCR run on the multiplex PCR reads, TCRdb lists one record per CDR3 protein. Of around 560,000 distinct CDR3 sequences listed, roughly 17% are singletons. Sequencing input: blood. The receptors were sampled from a woman aged 18-29 years with Graves' hyperthyroidism. Both conserved end residues are part of each CDR3. Each record gives: CDR3 protein, CDR3 DNA, clone size, J gene, V gene, D gene. The D gene is left open where the match is weak. Clone size, where shown, is once, few, many, or a class for clones that have expanded.

CDR3aa: CASSQDGRDHYEQYF
CDR3nt: TGTGCCAGCAGCCAAGACGGGCGCGACCACTACGAGCAGTACTTC
abundance: few
j_gene: TRBJ2-7
v_gene: TRBV4-2
d_gene: NA

CDR3aa: CASSLTGSGGRTDTQYF
CDR3nt: TGTGCCAGCAGCTTAACTGGGAGCGGGGGACGCACAGATACGCAGTATTTT
abundance: many
j_gene: TRBJ2-3
v_gene: TRBV7-3
d_gene: TRBD2

CDR3aa: CAWSFPSGRASDTQYF
CDR3nt: TGTGCCTGGAGTTTTCCGAGCGGGAGGGCCTCGGATACGCAGTATTTT
abundance: NA
j_gene: TRBJ2-3
v_gene: TRBV30
d_gene: TRBD2

CDR3aa: CASSPQGKALSLNTEAFF
CDR3nt: TGTGCCAGTAGTCCACAGGGAAAAGCCTTGAGCCTGAACACTGAAGCTTTCTTT
abundance: few
j_gene: TRBJ1-1
v_gene: TRBV19
d_gene: NA

CDR3aa: CASSFSGDREGEKLFF
CDR3nt: TGTGCCAGCAGCTTCTCGGGGGACAGGGAAGGTGAAAAACTGTTTTTT
abundance: many
j_gene: TRBJ1-4
v_gene: TRBV11-2
d_gene: TRBD1

CDR3aa: CASSLVGGHSYEQYF
CDR3nt: TGCGCCAGCAGCTTGGTAGGGGGGCATTCCTACGAGCAGTACTTC
abundance: many
j_gene: TRBJ2-7
v_gene: TRBV5-1
d_gene: NA

CDR3aa: CASSQIAGAGDTQYF
CDR3nt: TGTGCCAGCAGTCAGATAGCGGGAGCGGGGGATACGCAGTATTTT
abundance: NA
j_gene: TRBJ2-3
v_gene: TRBV13
d_gene: TRBD2

CDR3aa: CRAGGGFNEQFF
CDR3nt: TGTCGTGCGGGAGGGGGGTTTAATGAGCAGTTCTTC
abundance: many
j_gene: TRBJ2-1
v_gene: TRBV20-1
d_gene: TRBD2

CDR3aa: CASSISLARVQFF
CDR3nt: TGTGCCAGTAGTATATCTCTCGCGAGGGTGCAGTTCTTC
abundance: NA
j_gene: TRBJ2-1
v_gene: TRBV19
d_gene: NA

CDR3aa: CSASPSLYSNQPQHF
CDR3nt: TGCAGTGCTAGTCCGAGTCTTTATAGCAATCAGCCCCAGCATTTT
abundance: many
j_gene: TRBJ1-5
v_gene: TRBV20-1
d_gene: NA

CDR3aa: CASSLTSGTGGEKLFF
CDR3nt: TGTGCCAGCAGCTTGACCTCCGGGACAGGAGGTGAAAAACTGTTTTTT
abundance: NA
j_gene: TRBJ1-4
v_gene: TRBV5-6
d_gene: TRBD1

CDR3aa: CASSLGGFGGLFF
CDR3nt: TGTGCCAGCAGCCTCGGGGGGTTTGGTGGACTGTTTTTT
abundance: NA
j_gene: TRBJ1-4
v_gene: TRBV5-6
d_gene: NA

CDR3aa: CASSLDVGLSYEQYF
CDR3nt: TGTGCCAGCAGCTTAGATGTTGGACTTAGCTACGAGCAGTACTTC
abundance: many
j_gene: TRBJ2-7
v_gene: TRBV11-2
d_gene: NA

CDR3aa: CASSLLTGTRNERYF
CDR3nt: TGTGCCAGCAGCTTACTGACAGGGACGCGCAACGAGCGGTACTTC
abundance: once
j_gene: TRBJ2-7
v_gene: TRBV5-4
d_gene: TRBD1

CDR3aa: CASSVGDSSSYEQYF
CDR3nt: TGTGCCAGCAGCGTAGGGGACAGCTCCTCCTACGAGCAGTACTTC
abundance: NA
j_gene: TRBJ2-7
v_gene: TRBV9
d_gene: TRBD1

CDR3aa: CASRPGLAGGSVANAKNIQYF
CDR3nt: TGTGCCAGTAGACCGGGACTAGCGGGGGGATCTGTTGCAAACGCCAAAAACATTCAGTACTTC
abundance: few
j_gene: TRBJ2-4
v_gene: TRBV19
d_gene: TRBD2

CDR3aa: CASSPWVGSNQPQHF
CDR3nt: TGTGCCAGCAGCCCCTGGGTCGGTAGCAATCAGCCCCAGCATTTT
abundance: many
j_gene: TRBJ1-5
v_gene: TRBV3-1
d_gene: NA

CDR3aa: CASSFRDRGSYEQYF
CDR3nt: TGTGCCAGCAGCTTCCGGGACAGGGGTTCCTACGAGCAGTACTTC
abundance: many
j_gene: TRBJ2-7
v_gene: TRBV7-8
d_gene: TRBD1

CDR3aa: CASELSPDRDNQPQHF
CDR3nt: TGCGCCAGCGAGCTAAGCCCGGACAGGGACAATCAGCCCCAGCATTTT
abundance: many
j_gene: TRBJ1-5
v_gene: TRBV5-1
d_gene: TRBD1

CDR3aa: CASSQGLAGRNEQFF
CDR3nt: TGTGCCAGCAGCCAGGGACTAGCGGGGAGGAATGAGCAGTTCTTC
abundance: many
j_gene: TRBJ2-1
v_gene: TRBV5-8
d_gene: TRBD2

CDR3aa: CASSQDPSGIPYEQYF
CDR3nt: TGCGCCAGCAGCCAAGATCCTAGCGGGATACCCTACGAGCAGTACTTC
abundance: few
j_gene: TRBJ2-7
v_gene: TRBV4-1
d_gene: TRBD2

CDR3aa: CASSLAGGLPGELFF
CDR3nt: TGTGCCAGCAGCCTAGCGGGGGGGCTCCCCGGGGAGCTGTTTTTT
abundance: NA
j_gene: TRBJ2-2
v_gene: TRBV7-2
d_gene: TRBD2

CDR3aa: CASTGIGNEQFF
CDR3nt: TGTGCCAGCACAGGGATCGGGAATGAGCAGTTCTTC
abundance: many
j_gene: TRBJ2-1
v_gene: TRBV2
d_gene: NA

CDR3aa: CASSYLEGETQYF
CDR3nt: TGTGCCAGCAGTTATTTAGAGGGGGAGACCCAGTACTTC
abundance: many
j_gene: TRBJ2-5
v_gene: TRBV6-2/TRBV6-3
d_gene: NA

CDR3aa: CASSLEHTEAFF
CDR3nt: TGTGCCAGCAGCTTAGAGCACACTGAAGCTTTCTTT
abundance: NA
j_gene: TRBJ1-1
v_gene: TRBV7-2
d_gene: NA

CDR3aa: CSARPNAPANTGELFF
CDR3nt: TGCAGTGCTAGACCAAATGCTCCCGCGAACACCGGGGAGCTGTTTTTT
abundance: few
j_gene: TRBJ2-2
v_gene: TRBV20-1
d_gene: NA